This TCR beta chain was recorded in a study of shared clonotypes between healthy human individuals (TCRdb year 2020). Turning to the overall study: The cohort comprised a couple of women and three men aged 18 to 49 years. The study deeply sequenced blood TCR repertoires of several healthy adults to estimate repertoire size and the extent of clonotype sharing between individuals. Different laboratories and diverse techniques were used to prepare libraries and sequence TCR repertoires, to increase sequencing depth and limit assay-specific biases. Per donor, leukapheresis produced somewhere between about 0.8 and 9 billion PBMCs.

What the study reported, not specific to this receptor: Sampling was restricted to blood, and TCR repertoires in tissues likely differ from the TCR repertoires found in blood. Because the study included a small number of donors, the genetic and exposure-history diversity represented was limited. Pairwise subsampling led to the expectation that sequencing depth would affect the degree of clonotype sharing among donors.

Turning to this clone: Which antigen it targets is not known. No base qualities exist here, and no much larger clone lies one base off it.

Using the deep immunoSEQ assay, multiplex PCR amplified TCR CDR3 regions from genomic DNA. Extracted genomic DNA from each cell subset was spread evenly across all wells of several immunoSEQ 96-well plates, with each plate serving as a replicate. Each replicate PCR for unsorted PBMC received roughly 300 ng genomic DNA, equal to tens of thousands of T cell genomes. Unsorted PBMC genomic DNA was sequenced across ten immunoSEQ deep assay plates. Purified libraries were measured with a Qubit 3.0 fluorometer, size-checked on a Bioanalyzer 2100, and measured again with the KAPA Library Quantification kit. A separate single-read 150-cycle Illumina NextSeq 550 flow cell was used to sequence each immunoSEQ 96-well plate. Processing in the source paper ran as follows. Because the immunoSEQ output held only junctional sequences and lacked quality scores, the filtering could not match the filtering applied to full-length reads. Sequences were annotated with PyIR, a Python wrapper for IgBLAST v1.9, and V/J genes and CDR3 were assigned using IMGT germline references. Reads were removed for weak V/J assignments (E-value above 1e-6), missing CDR3, stop codons, out-of-frame junctions, or ambiguous translated residues. V3J clonotypes were defined by identical inferred V gene, J gene, and CDR3 amino acid sequence. The percentage overlap between two repertoires was calculated by dividing the number of shared unique clonotypes by the size of the smaller repertoire. Repertoire richness was assessed with RTK rarefaction, the Chao1 estimator, and Recon v2.1 estimates of unobserved clonotypes. TCRdb retrieved this table from immuneACCESS and kept in-frame rearrangements only. Not all clones are present; in checked studies, unresolved V genes account for under half, and no reason is known for the remainder. The V and J calls and clone size were taken over from that table, and D and trimming were inferred from the DNA. The table for this sample lists about half a million clones; approximately 79% of them were counted only once. In total, the top ten clones hold approximately 12% of the sample.

Donors were healthy HIV-negative adults with no recently reported acute infections or vaccinations. All donors were Caucasian adults living in Nashville, Tennessee, USA. In the unsorted samples, some 94 million PBMCs were counted, and genomic DNA was extracted using the QIAamp DNA Blood Mini kit. Blood was collected by leukapheresis, and PBMCs were isolated by Ficoll-Histopaque density gradient centrifugation and then cryopreserved in liquid nitrogen vapor phase. The TCR comes from a woman between 40 and 55 years old in good health. Some clones in this sample may be carry-over from other donors' samples. Sequencing was performed on PBMCs.

The nucleotide sequence is TGTGCCAGCTTTATGTTGGGGGAGAACACTGAAGCTTTCTTT. This codes for CASFMLGENTEAFF. The V and J genes are TRBV7-2 and TRBJ1-1, and perhaps TRBD1 as D gene, on 5 matching bases. From the cysteine through the phenylalanine, the CDR3 covers 14 amino acids. This entry keeps only the CDR3 DNA: 42 bases, framed from base 1. Reading the germline V gene gives CDR1 SGHTA and CDR2 FQGNSA. The junction carries 14 bases between V and J, which are trimmed by 8 bases and 1 base respectively.